This is a list of T cell receptor beta chains from one sample in a study of breast tumors, draining lymph nodes, adjacent tissues. TCRdb re-derived calls from the multiplex PCR reads in MiXCR, one entry per CDR3 protein. Found here are approximately 90,000 distinct CDR3 sequences, over 25% of them singletons; the top ten hold over 7.5%. Sequences were obtained from axillary lymph node tissue. Every receptor here comes from a female donor with breast cancer. Some clones in this sample may be carry-over from other donors' samples. CDR3s include the opening cysteine and the closing phenylalanine or tryptophan. D genes are given only for firm matches. Size is stated for part of the rows, as once, few or many counts, or as a class when the clone is expanded.

TRBJ1-2 | TRBD1 | many | TRBV18 | CASSGTVYYTF | TGTGCCAGCTCAGGGACAGTTTATTACACCTTC
TRBJ2-1 | TRBD2 | many | TRBV19 | CASSPWTSGPGGDEQFF | TGTGCCAGTAGTCCCTGGACTAGCGGGCCGGGTGGTGATGAGCAGTTCTTC
TRBJ2-7 | - | - | TRBV7-9 | CASSLGCEQYF | TGTGCCAGCAGCCTAGGTTGCGAGCAGTACTTC
TRBJ2-3 | - | - | TRBV30 | CAWKRETADTQYF | TGTGCCTGGAAACGGGAAACCGCAGATACGCAGTATTTT
TRBJ2-5 | - | few | TRBV5-4 | CASSPEWAKETQYF | TGTGCCAGCAGCCCGGAGTGGGCTAAAGAGACCCAGTACTTC
TRBJ2-7 | TRBD1 | many | TRBV6-1 | CASSEAPYRGYEQYF | TGTGCCAGCAGTGAAGCGCCCTACAGGGGGTACGAGCAGTACTTC
TRBJ2-7 | - | many | TRBV2 | CASRPDRYEQYF | TGTGCCAGCAGGCCCGATCGATACGAGCAGTACTTC
TRBJ2-3 | TRBD2 | many | TRBV7-2 | CASSLVLPTSGRYGAPDTQYF | TGTGCCAGCAGCTTAGTCCTCCCGACTAGCGGGCGATACGGCGCCCCAGATACGCAGTATTTT
TRBJ2-2 | TRBD2 | many | TRBV15 | CATSRFGLAGVVGELFF | TGTGCCACCAGCAGATTCGGACTAGCGGGAGTAGTCGGGGAGCTGTTTTTT
TRBJ1-2 | TRBD1 | - | TRBV9 | CASGTGTAYGYTF | TGTGCCAGCGGGACCGGGACAGCTTATGGCTACACCTTC
TRBJ2-2 | - | many | TRBV20-1 | CSASRDSLSIGELFF | TGCAGTGCTAGTCGTGACTCCTTGTCGATCGGGGAGCTGTTTTTT
TRBJ2-2 | - | many | TRBV9 | CASSLSTGRRPGELFF | TGTGCCAGCAGCTTAAGTACCGGGAGAAGACCCGGGGAGCTGTTTTTT
TRBJ2-5 | - | - | TRBV13 | CASSPPPAGAGETQYF | TGTGCCAGCAGCCCACCCCCGGCGGGGGCGGGAGAGACCCAGTACTTC
TRBJ2-1 | - | many | TRBV4-3 | CASSQEGAPMNEQFF | TGCGCCAGCAGCCAAGAAGGGGCCCCCATGAATGAGCAGTTCTTC
TRBJ2-2 | - | many | TRBV7-2 | CARAHENTGELFF | TGTGCCAGGGCCCACGAGAACACCGGGGAGCTGTTTTTT